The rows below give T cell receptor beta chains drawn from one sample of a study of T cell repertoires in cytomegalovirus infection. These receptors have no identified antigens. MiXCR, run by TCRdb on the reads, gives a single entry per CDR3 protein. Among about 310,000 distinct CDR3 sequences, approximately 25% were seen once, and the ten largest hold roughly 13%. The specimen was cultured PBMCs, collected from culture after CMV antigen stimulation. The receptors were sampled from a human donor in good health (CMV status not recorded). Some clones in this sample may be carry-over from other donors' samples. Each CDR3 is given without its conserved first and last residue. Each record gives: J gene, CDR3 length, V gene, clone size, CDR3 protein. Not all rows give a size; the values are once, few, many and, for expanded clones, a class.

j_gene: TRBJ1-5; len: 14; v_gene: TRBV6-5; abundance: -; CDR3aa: ASSLDGGQYNQPQH
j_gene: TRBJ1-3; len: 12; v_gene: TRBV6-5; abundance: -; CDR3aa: ASRQTGTGNTIY
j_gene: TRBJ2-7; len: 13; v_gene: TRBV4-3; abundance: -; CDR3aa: ASSQMLANPYEQY
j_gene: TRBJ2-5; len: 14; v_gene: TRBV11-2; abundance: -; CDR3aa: ASRVPGQGRWETQY
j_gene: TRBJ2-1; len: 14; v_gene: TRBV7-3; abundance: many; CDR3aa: ASSSPGLAGVNEQF
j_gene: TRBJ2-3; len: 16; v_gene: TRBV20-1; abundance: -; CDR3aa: SAPPLAGGPGGTDTQY
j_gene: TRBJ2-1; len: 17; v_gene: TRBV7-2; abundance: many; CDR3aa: ASSLDRGLVAGRNNEQF
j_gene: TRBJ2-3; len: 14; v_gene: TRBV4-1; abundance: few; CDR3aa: ASSQGLAGLPDTQY
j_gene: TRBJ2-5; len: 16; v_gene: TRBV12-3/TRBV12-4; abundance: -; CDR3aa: ASSLYPPGSAGEETQY
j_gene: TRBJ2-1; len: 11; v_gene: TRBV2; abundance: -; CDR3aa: ASSREGTTKQF
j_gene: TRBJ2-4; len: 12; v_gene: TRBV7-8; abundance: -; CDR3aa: ASGEGFLGNIQY
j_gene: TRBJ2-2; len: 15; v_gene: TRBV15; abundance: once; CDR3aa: ATSRELAGLNTGELF
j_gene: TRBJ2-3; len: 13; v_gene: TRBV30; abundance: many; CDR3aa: AWSVVGVFTDTQY
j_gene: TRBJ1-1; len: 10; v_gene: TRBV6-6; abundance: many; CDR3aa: ASSTGNTEAF
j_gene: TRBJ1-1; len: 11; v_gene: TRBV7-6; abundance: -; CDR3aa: ASSSTAGTEAF
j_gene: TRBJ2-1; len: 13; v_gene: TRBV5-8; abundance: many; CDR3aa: ASSFAWTGGVEQF
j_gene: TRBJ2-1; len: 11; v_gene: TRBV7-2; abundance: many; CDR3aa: ASSGAPYNEQF
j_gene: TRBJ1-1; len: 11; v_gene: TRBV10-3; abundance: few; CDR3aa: AISDRLNTEAF
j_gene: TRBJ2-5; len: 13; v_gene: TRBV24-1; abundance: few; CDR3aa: ATSAWDGYQETQY
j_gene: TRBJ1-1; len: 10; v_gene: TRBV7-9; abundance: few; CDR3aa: ASSLEEGTAF
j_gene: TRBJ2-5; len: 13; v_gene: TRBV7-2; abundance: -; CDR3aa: ASSLVSSYQETQY
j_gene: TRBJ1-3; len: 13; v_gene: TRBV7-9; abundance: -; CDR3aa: ASSAPRGPGNTIY
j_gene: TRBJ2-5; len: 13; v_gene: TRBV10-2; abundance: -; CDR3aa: ASSEFRDSEETQY
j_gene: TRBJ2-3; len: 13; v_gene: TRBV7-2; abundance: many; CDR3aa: ASSYRGRVPDTQY
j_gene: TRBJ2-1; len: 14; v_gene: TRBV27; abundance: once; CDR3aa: ASSESPGTLYNEQF
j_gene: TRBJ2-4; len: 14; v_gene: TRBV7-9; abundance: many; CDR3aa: ASSLSGIWAKNIQY
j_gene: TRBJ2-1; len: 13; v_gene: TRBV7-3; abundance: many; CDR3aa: ASSFGRELYNEQF
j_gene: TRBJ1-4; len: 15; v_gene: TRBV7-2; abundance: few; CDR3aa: ASSPRTTVATNEKLF
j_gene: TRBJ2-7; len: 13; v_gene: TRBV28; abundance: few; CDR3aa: ASSLWLREAGEQY
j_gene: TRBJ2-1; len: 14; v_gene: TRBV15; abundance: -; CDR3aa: ATSAGGTFKYNEQF
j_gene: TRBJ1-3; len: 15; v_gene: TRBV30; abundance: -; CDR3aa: AWSNWTKSGFGNTIY
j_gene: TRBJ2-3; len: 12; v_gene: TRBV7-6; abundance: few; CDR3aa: ASSYYPPPDTQY
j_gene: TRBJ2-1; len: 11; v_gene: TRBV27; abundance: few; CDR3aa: ASFGTRYNEQF
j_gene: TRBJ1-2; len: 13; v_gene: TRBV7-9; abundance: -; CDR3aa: ASSLGGAQWYGYT
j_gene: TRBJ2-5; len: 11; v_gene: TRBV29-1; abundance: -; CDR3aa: SGGQGGRETQY
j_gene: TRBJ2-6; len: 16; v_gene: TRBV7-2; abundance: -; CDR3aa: ASSFGTGFFSGANVLT
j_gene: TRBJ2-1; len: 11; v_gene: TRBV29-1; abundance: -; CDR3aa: SVPQSTYNEQF
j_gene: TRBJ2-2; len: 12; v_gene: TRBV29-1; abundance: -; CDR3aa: SAQGGPNTGELF
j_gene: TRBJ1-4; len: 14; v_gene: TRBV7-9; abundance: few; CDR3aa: ASSLGTIATNEKLF
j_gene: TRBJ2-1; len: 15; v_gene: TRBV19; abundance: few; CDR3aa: ASSIGWGTGGGAEQF
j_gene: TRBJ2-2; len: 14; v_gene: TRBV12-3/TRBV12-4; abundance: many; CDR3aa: ASRERSGLNTGELF
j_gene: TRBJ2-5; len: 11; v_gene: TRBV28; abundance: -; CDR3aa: ASSRGAGETQY
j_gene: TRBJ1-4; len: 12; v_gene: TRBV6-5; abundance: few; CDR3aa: ASRRQGKNEKLF
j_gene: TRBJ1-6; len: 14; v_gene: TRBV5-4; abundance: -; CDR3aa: ASRFGTGGYNSPLH
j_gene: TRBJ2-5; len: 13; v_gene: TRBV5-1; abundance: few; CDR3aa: ASSLSSGEKETQY
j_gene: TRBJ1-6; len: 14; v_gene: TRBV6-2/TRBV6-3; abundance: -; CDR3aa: ASTGRGGGRPSPLH
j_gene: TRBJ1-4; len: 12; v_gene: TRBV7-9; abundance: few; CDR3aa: ASSPRGDGEKLF
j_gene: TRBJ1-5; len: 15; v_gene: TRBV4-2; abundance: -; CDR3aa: ASSQGQGAREKQPQH
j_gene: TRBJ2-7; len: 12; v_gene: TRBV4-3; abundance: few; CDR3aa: ASSHRTGPYEQY
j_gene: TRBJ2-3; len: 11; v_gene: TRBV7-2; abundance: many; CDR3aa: ASSSVFGDTQY
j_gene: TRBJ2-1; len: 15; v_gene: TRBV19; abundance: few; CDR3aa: ASSTLGAGGPSVEQF
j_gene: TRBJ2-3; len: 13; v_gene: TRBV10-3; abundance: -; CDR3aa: AITDSRVNTDTQY